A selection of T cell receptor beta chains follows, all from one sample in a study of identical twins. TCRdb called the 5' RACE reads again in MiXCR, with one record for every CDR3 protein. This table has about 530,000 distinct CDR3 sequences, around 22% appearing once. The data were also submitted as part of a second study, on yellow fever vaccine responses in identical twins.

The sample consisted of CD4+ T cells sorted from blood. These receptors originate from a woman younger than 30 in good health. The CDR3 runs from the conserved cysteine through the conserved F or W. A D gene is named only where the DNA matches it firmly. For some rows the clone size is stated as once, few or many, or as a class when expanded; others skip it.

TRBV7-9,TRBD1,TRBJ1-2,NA,TGTGCCAGCAGCTCGGGACAGGGGTTGGGTGGCTACACCTTC,CASSSGQGLGGYTF
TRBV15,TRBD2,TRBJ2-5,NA,TGTGCCACCAGCAGCTTCGGGGGGAGTTGGGAGACCCAGTACTTC,CATSSFGGSWETQYF
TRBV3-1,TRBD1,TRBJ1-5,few,TGTGCCAGCAGCCTCGGACAGGTTTATCAGCCCCAGCATTTT,CASSLGQVYQPQHF
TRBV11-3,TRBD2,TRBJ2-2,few,TGTGCCAGCAGCTTCCGACTAGCGGGAAACACCGGGGAGCTGTTTTTT,CASSFRLAGNTGELFF
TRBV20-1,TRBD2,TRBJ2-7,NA,TGCAGTGCTCCCCGGACTAGCGGGATCCCGGGGGAGCAGTACTTC,CSAPRTSGIPGEQYF
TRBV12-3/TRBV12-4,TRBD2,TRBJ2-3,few,TGTGCCAGCAGCAGCGGGGGGACCCGCACAGATACGCAGTATTTT,CASSSGGTRTDTQYF
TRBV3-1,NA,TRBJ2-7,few,TGTGCCAGCAGCCAAGGGAACGATGGCTTCGAGCAGTACTTC,CASSQGNDGFEQYF
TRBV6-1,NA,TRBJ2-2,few,TGTGCCAGCATCGGGCAGGGCTCTTCTCTAAACACCGGGGAGCTGTTTTTT,CASIGQGSSLNTGELFF
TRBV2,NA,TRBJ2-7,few,TGTGCCAGCAGTGTTAGGGGGGGACCCTACGAGCAGTACTTC,CASSVRGGPYEQYF
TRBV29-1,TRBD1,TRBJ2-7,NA,TGCAGCGTTGGAAGGACAGGGGGCTACGAGCAGTACTTC,CSVGRTGGYEQYF
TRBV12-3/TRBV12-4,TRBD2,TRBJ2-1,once,TGTGCCAACCCTAGCGGCTGCTCCTACAATGAGCAGTTCTTC,CANPSGCSYNEQFF
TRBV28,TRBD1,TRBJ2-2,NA,TGTGCCAGCATTAGGACAGGGGGGGACACCGGGGAGCTGTTTTTT,CASIRTGGDTGELFF
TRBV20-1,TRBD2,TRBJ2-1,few,TGCAGTGCACTACTAGCGGGAGTGGGCAATGAGCAGTTCTTC,CSALLAGVGNEQFF
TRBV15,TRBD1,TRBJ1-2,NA,TGTGCCACCAGCAGAGAGCCCGCAGGGGGCGACGGCTACACCTTC,CATSREPAGGDGYTF
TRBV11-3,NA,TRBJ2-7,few,TGTGCCAGCAGCTTACCAAATCGGGACCCAGCCTACGAGCAGTACTTC,CASSLPNRDPAYEQYF
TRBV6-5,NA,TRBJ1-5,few,TGTGCCAGCAGTTCCGCCCGGGGCGCGGGCAATCAGCCCCAGCATTTT,CASSSARGAGNQPQHF
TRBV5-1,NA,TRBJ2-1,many,TGCGCCAGCAGCTTGGGGGGACTTAGCTCCTACAATGAGCAGTTCTTC,CASSLGGLSSYNEQFF
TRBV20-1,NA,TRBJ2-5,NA,TGCAGTGCTAGTATCCGGGGGAAGGGGGAGACCCAGTACTTC,CSASIRGKGETQYF
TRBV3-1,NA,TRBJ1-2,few,TGTGCCAGCACCCATCGGGCGGTGAACTATGGCTACACCTTC,CASTHRAVNYGYTF
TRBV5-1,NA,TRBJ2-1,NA,TGCGCCAGCAGCTTGGGTAAGGCCTTCCCCTCGGGTTACAATGAGCAGTTCTTC,CASSLGKAFPSGYNEQFF
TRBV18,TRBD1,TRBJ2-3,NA,TGTGCCAGCTCACCTAGCCGGACAGGGGCCCTTGATACGCAGTATTTT,CASSPSRTGALDTQYF
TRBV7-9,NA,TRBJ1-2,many,TGTGCCAGCAGCTTAGCGCGAGGCGTTCATGGCTACACCTTC,CASSLARGVHGYTF
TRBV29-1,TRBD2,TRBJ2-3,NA,TGCAGCGGACGGCTAGCGGGAGCAGATACGCAGTATTTT,CSGRLAGADTQYF
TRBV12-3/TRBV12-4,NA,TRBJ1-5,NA,TGTGCCAGCAGTTTAATTCCCGCCAGCAATCAGCCCCAGCATTTT,CASSLIPASNQPQHF
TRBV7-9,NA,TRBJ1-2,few,TGTGCCAGCAGCTTTACCGGCGGCTCCTATGGCTACACCTTC,CASSFTGGSYGYTF
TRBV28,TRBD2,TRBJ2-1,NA,TGTGCCAGCAGCCAAATCCTAGCGGGGGCGACCAATGAGCAGTTCTTC,CASSQILAGATNEQFF
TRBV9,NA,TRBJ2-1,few,TGTGCCAGCAGCGCCCGGGAAGGTGAGCAGTTCTTC,CASSAREGEQFF
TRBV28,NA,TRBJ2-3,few,TGTGCCAGCAGCCAATCCAGGGTCCCAGATACGCAGTATTTT,CASSQSRVPDTQYF
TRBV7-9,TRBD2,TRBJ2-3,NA,TGTGCCAGCAGTCCGGGACTAGTAGTCAGCACAGATACGCAGTATTTT,CASSPGLVVSTDTQYF
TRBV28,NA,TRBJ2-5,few,TGTGCCAGCAGAACCACACAGGGCTGGGAGACCCAGTACTTC,CASRTTQGWETQYF
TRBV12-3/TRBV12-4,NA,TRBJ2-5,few,TGTGCCAGCTCCGCCTCCGCGGAGACCCAGTACTTC,CASSASAETQYF
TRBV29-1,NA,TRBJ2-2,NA,TGCAGCGTTAGAAACCAGGATACGAACACCGGGGAGCTGTTTTTT,CSVRNQDTNTGELFF
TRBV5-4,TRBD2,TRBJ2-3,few,TGTGCCAGCAGCTTGAGACTAGCGGTAACCACAGATACGCAGTATTTT,CASSLRLAVTTDTQYF
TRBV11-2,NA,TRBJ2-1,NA,TGTGCCAGCAGCTTAGTGGAGGCGCAGAATGAGCAGTTCTTC,CASSLVEAQNEQFF
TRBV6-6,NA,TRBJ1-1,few,TGTGCCAGCAGCCATACAGGGAACACTGAAGCTTTCTTT,CASSHTGNTEAFF
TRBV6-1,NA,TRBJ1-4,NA,TGTGCCAGCAGAAAGGGGGGAGCAGGTGAAAAACTGTTTTTT,CASRKGGAGEKLFF
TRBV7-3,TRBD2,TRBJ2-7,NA,TGTGCCAGCAGCTTAATGGCGGGACTAGTCTACGAGCAGTACTTC,CASSLMAGLVYEQYF
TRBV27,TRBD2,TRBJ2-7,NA,TGTGCCAGCAGTTTATTTTCTCGTGCGGGACTAGCGGGAGACCAGCGGTACGAGCAGTACTTC,CASSLFSRAGLAGDQRYEQYF
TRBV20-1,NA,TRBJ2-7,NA,TGCAGTGCTAGTTCCAGGGGCTACGAGCAGTACTTC,CSASSRGYEQYF
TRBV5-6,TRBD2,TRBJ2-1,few,TGTGCCAGCAGCCGCCGCCGGGACAGATTTGAACTAGCGGGAGGGTCCCTTGGTGAGCAGTTCTTC,CASSRRRDRFELAGGSLGEQFF
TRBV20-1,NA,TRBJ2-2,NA,TGCAGTGCTAGAGAAGGGGGACAGAACACCGGGGAGCTGTTTTTT,CSAREGGQNTGELFF
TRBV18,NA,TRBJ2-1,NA,TGTGCCAGCTCACCAACGACTAGTGTAGAGCAGTTCTTC,CASSPTTSVEQFF
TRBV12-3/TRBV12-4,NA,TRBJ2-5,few,TGTGCCAGCAGTTTATACGGGGGCCCTCAAGAGACCCAGTACTTC,CASSLYGGPQETQYF
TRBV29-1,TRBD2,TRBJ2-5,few,TGCAGCGCCTCGACACCCCAGGTGGCCAGCGGGAGGCTGGAGACCCAGTACTTC,CSASTPQVASGRLETQYF
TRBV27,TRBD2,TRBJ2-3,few,TGTGCCAGCAGTTCCTATCCCCCCGGACTAGCGGGGGGGCCGAACTATTTACAGTATTTT,CASSSYPPGLAGGPNYLQYF
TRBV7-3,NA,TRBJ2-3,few,TGTGCCAGCAGCCCTTCGGTCGGGGCCGGGGTTTGGGATACGCAGTATTTT,CASSPSVGAGVWDTQYF
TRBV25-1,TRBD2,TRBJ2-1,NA,TGTGCCAGCAGTGGGCTAGCGGGGAACCAGTTCTTC,CASSGLAGNQFF
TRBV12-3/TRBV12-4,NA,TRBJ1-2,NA,TGTGCCAGCAGTTTAGACGGCAGGTACTATGGCTACACCTTC,CASSLDGRYYGYTF
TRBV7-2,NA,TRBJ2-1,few,TGTGCCAGCGGGCGGGATCTATACAATGAGCAGTTCTTC,CASGRDLYNEQFF
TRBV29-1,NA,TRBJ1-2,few,TGCAGCGTCGGGGAGGTTGGCTATGGCTACACCTTC,CSVGEVGYGYTF
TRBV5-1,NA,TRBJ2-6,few,TGCGCCAGCAGCCTGAGGACCCAGGGGACCTCTGGGGCCAACGTCCTGACTTTC,CASSLRTQGTSGANVLTF
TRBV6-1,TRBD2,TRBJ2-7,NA,TGTGCCAGCAGTGAACGTCTAGCGGGAGCCGAGCAGTACTTC,CASSERLAGAEQYF
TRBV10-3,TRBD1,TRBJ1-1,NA,TGTGCCATCAGAGGGGGACAGGGGCGTACTGAAGCTTTCTTT,CAIRGGQGRTEAFF
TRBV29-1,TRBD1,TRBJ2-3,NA,TGCAGCGCCCGACTAACAGGGGACACAGATACGCAGTATTTT,CSARLTGDTDTQYF